These T cell receptor beta chains were read from a single sample in a study of T cell repertoires in cytomegalovirus infection. TCRdb passed the reads through MiXCR, listing each CDR3 protein once. The sample consists of 150,000 or so distinct CDR3 sequences, roughly 15% of them appearing once. The specimen was CD8+ T cells from PBMCs. Receptors originate from a human donor in good health (CMV status not recorded). Some clones in this sample may be carry-over from other donors' samples. CDR3s include the opening cysteine and the closing phenylalanine or tryptophan. The order of the fields is V gene, clone size, D gene, J gene, CDR3 DNA, CDR3 protein. The D gene is left open where the match is weak. Clone size is shown for a subset of rows, as once, few, many or a class of expanded clone.

V: TRBV4-3; size: few; D: TRBD1; J: TRBJ2-7; DNA: TGCGCCAGCAGCCAGGGACAGGGGGCGAATGAGCAGTACTTC; CDR3: CASSQGQGANEQYF
V: TRBV7-9; size: .; D: .; J: TRBJ1-1; DNA: TGTGCCAGCACCTCGGGGAACACTGAAGCTTTCTTT; CDR3: CASTSGNTEAFF
V: TRBV28; size: .; D: .; J: TRBJ2-6; DNA: TGTGCCAGCACTATCCGGGAAGTCTCAGCCAACGTCCTGACTTTC; CDR3: CASTIREVSANVLTF
V: TRBV6-6; size: few; D: TRBD1; J: TRBJ2-7; DNA: TGTGCCAGCAGCGAGGGACAGAGGGAGCAGTACTTC; CDR3: CASSEGQREQYF
V: TRBV5-1; size: .; D: TRBD1; J: TRBJ2-7; DNA: TGCGCCAGCAGCATGGACAGGGGAAACGAGCAGTACTTC; CDR3: CASSMDRGNEQYF
V: TRBV20-1; size: once; D: TRBD1; J: TRBJ2-5; DNA: TGCAGTGCTAGATGGACAGGGGGCGATCGAGAGACCCAGTACTTC; CDR3: CSARWTGGDRETQYF
V: TRBV7-9; size: .; D: .; J: TRBJ2-7; DNA: TGTGCCAGCAGCCCCCAGGGGGGGCTGCGGTTGTACGAGCAGTACTTC; CDR3: CASSPQGGLRLYEQYF
V: TRBV12-3/TRBV12-4; size: many; D: .; J: TRBJ2-7; DNA: TGTGCCAGCAGTCCAAGATCCCATTCTACGGAACCCTACGAGCAGTACTTC; CDR3: CASSPRSHSTEPYEQYF
V: TRBV7-6; size: .; D: TRBD1; J: TRBJ2-1; DNA: TGTGCCAGCAGCTCGGGACAGGGCTCCTACAATGAGCAGTTCTTC; CDR3: CASSSGQGSYNEQFF
V: TRBV29-1; size: .; D: .; J: TRBJ2-7; DNA: TGCAGCGTTGAAGAAAACGACCCTGGGGAGCAGTACTTC; CDR3: CSVEENDPGEQYF
V: TRBV4-3; size: many; D: .; J: TRBJ2-1; DNA: TGCGCCAGCAGCCCCGTGAGAGATTGGGGCAATGAGCAGTTCTTC; CDR3: CASSPVRDWGNEQFF
V: TRBV7-6; size: .; D: .; J: TRBJ2-3; DNA: TGTGCCAGCAGCCCCGTTACCCGGACTACCCCTAGCACAGATACGCAGTATTTT; CDR3: CASSPVTRTTPSTDTQYF
V: TRBV7-9; size: few; D: TRBD1; J: TRBJ2-6; DNA: TGTGCCAGCAGCTTAGAAGGGACAGGGCGATCTGGGGCCAACGTCCTGACTTTC; CDR3: CASSLEGTGRSGANVLTF
V: TRBV29-1; size: .; D: .; J: TRBJ1-6; DNA: TGCAGCGTTGGTACTTTTAGTTTTCGGAACTTAAGGGGCTATATTAATTCACCCCTCCACTTT; CDR3: CSVGTFSFRNLRGYINSPLHF
V: TRBV15; size: .; D: TRBD1; J: TRBJ1-5; DNA: TGTGCCACCAGCCCGTACAGGGGTAAGCAGCCCCAGCATTTT; CDR3: CATSPYRGKQPQHF
V: TRBV12-3/TRBV12-4; size: few; D: TRBD1; J: TRBJ1-5; DNA: TGTGCCAGCAGTCAGGGGGGCCTATATAGCAATCAGCCCCAGCATTTT; CDR3: CASSQGGLYSNQPQHF
V: TRBV7-2; size: few; D: .; J: TRBJ1-4; DNA: TGTGCCAGCAGCTTACGCGGGGCAACTAATGAAAAACTGTTTTTT; CDR3: CASSLRGATNEKLFF
V: TRBV7-9; size: .; D: .; J: TRBJ2-1; DNA: TGTGCCAGCAGCTCGGACAAAGAGGTTGAGCAGTTCTTC; CDR3: CASSSDKEVEQFF
V: TRBV4-1; size: few; D: .; J: TRBJ1-5; DNA: TGCGCCAGCAGCCAGGGAGGGAATGGCAATCAGCCCCAGCATTTT; CDR3: CASSQGGNGNQPQHF
V: TRBV7-6; size: .; D: .; J: TRBJ2-3; DNA: TGTGCCAGCAGCTTAGCGCCCGGCGATTCCGGGGGCACAGATACGCAGTATTTT; CDR3: CASSLAPGDSGGTDTQYF
V: TRBV28; size: .; D: .; J: TRBJ2-7; DNA: TGTGCCAGCAGTTTAAGGGGGAACCCTTACGAGCAGTACTTC; CDR3: CASSLRGNPYEQYF
V: TRBV4-1; size: .; D: TRBD2; J: TRBJ2-1; DNA: TGCGCCAGCAGCCAAACTAGCGGGAGTCACAGTGAGCAGTTCTTC; CDR3: CASSQTSGSHSEQFF
V: TRBV7-3; size: .; D: .; J: TRBJ2-7; DNA: TGTGCCAGCAGCAAGTACGGGACACAGGAATACGAGCAGTACTTC; CDR3: CASSKYGTQEYEQYF
V: TRBV6-6; size: .; D: .; J: TRBJ2-7; DNA: TGTGCCAGCAGTCGAAGGGAGGACGAGCAGTACTTC; CDR3: CASSRREDEQYF
V: TRBV7-6; size: .; D: .; J: TRBJ2-7; DNA: TGTGCCAGCAGCTTAAGGGACAGCGGGTCCTCCGAGCAGTACTTC; CDR3: CASSLRDSGSSEQYF
V: TRBV4-2; size: few; D: TRBD1; J: TRBJ2-7; DNA: TGTGCCAGCAGCCAAGGGTATGGACAGGGGTCTTCCTACGAGCAGTACTTC; CDR3: CASSQGYGQGSSYEQYF
V: TRBV28; size: .; D: TRBD2; J: TRBJ2-1; DNA: TGTGCCAGCAGTAGACTAGCGGGAAAAAACAATGAGCAGTTCTTC; CDR3: CASSRLAGKNNEQFF
V: TRBV2; size: .; D: .; J: TRBJ1-1; DNA: TGTGCCAGCACTTCTGGGCGGATGAACACTGAAGCTTTCTTT; CDR3: CASTSGRMNTEAFF
V: TRBV6-2/TRBV6-3; size: .; D: .; J: TRBJ2-1; DNA: TGTGCCAGCAGTGACAGAAATGAGCAGTTCTTC; CDR3: CASSDRNEQFF
V: TRBV27; size: few; D: TRBD1; J: TRBJ2-7; DNA: TGTGCCAGCAGTCCCAACAGGGGGCTACAGTACTTC; CDR3: CASSPNRGLQYF
V: TRBV6-5; size: few; D: .; J: TRBJ2-3; DNA: TGTGCCAGCAGTCCACGCGGCGGAACAGATACGCAGTATTTT; CDR3: CASSPRGGTDTQYF
V: TRBV28; size: .; D: .; J: TRBJ1-4; DNA: TGTGCCAGCAGTTTGGGGACTGAGACAAAGAAGGGGGAAAAACTGTTTTTT; CDR3: CASSLGTETKKGEKLFF
V: TRBV7-9; size: few; D: .; J: TRBJ2-7; DNA: TGTGCCAGCACCGACAACTCCTACGAGCAGTACTTC; CDR3: CASTDNSYEQYF
V: TRBV11-2; size: few; D: .; J: TRBJ2-1; DNA: TGTGCCAGCAGCTTTACCAGAAGCAATGAGCAGTTCTTC; CDR3: CASSFTRSNEQFF
V: TRBV7-2; size: many; D: TRBD2; J: TRBJ2-7; DNA: TGTGCCAGCTGTCGGACTAGCGGGGGGTACGAGCAGTACTTC; CDR3: CASCRTSGGYEQYF
V: TRBV4-1; size: many; D: .; J: TRBJ2-3; DNA: TGCGCCAGCAGCCAAGGCGTGGCAGATACGCAGTATTTT; CDR3: CASSQGVADTQYF
V: TRBV28; size: .; D: TRBD1; J: TRBJ2-3; DNA: TGTGCCAGCAGGACAACAGACGGGACAGGGGCCACAGATACGCAGTATTTT; CDR3: CASRTTDGTGATDTQYF
V: TRBV4-1; size: .; D: .; J: TRBJ2-2; DNA: TGCGCCAGCAGCCCACGGGGAGCGGTTACAATCGGGGAGCTGTTTTTT; CDR3: CASSPRGAVTIGELFF
V: TRBV7-8; size: .; D: .; J: TRBJ2-1; DNA: TGTGCCAGCAGCTGGAGAGGGGTGGAGCAGTTCTTC; CDR3: CASSWRGVEQFF
V: TRBV7-3; size: .; D: .; J: TRBJ2-1; DNA: TGTGCCAGCAGCTTATCCGCTAGCTACTACAATGAGCAGTTCTTC; CDR3: CASSLSASYYNEQFF
V: TRBV25-1; size: few; D: TRBD2; J: TRBJ2-7; DNA: TGTGCCAGCAGTGAATCTGCTGGACTAGCGGTTAGCTCCTACGAGCAGTACTTC; CDR3: CASSESAGLAVSSYEQYF
V: TRBV6-2/TRBV6-3; size: .; D: TRBD1; J: TRBJ1-1; DNA: TGTGCCAGCAACCGCCCGGACAGGCTGAACACTGAAGCTTTCTTT; CDR3: CASNRPDRLNTEAFF
V: TRBV10-1; size: few; D: .; J: TRBJ1-1; DNA: TGCGCCAGCAGTGATAGCCGGAACACTGAAGCTTTCTTT; CDR3: CASSDSRNTEAFF
V: TRBV7-1; size: .; D: .; J: TRBJ2-4; DNA: TGTGCCAGCAGCCAAAACGGGCCGACCGTAGCCAAAAACATTCAGTACTTC; CDR3: CASSQNGPTVAKNIQYF
V: TRBV12-3/TRBV12-4; size: few; D: .; J: TRBJ1-1; DNA: TGTGCCAGCACCATTAAGGGGCCTGAAGCTTTCTTT; CDR3: CASTIKGPEAFF